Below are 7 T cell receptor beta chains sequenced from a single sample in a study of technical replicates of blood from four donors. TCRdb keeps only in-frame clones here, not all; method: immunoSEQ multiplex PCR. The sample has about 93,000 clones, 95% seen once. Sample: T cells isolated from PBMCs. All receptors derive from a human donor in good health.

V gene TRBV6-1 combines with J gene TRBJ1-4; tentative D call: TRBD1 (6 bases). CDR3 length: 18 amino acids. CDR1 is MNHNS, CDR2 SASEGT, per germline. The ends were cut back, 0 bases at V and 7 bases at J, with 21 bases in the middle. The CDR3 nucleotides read TGTGCCAGCAGTGAAGCTGAGCGACGAGGGGGAGGGAGTGAAAAACTGTTTTTT. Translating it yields CASSEAERRGGGSEKLFF.

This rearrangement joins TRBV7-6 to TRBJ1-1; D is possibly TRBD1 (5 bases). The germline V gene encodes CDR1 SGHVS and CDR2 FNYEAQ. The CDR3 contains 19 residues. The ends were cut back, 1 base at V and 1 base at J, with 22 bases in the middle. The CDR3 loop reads CASSLVPVVVRVGNTEAFF. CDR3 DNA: TGTGCCAGCAGCTTAGTCCCCGTTGTAGTCAGGGTGGGGAACACTGAAGCTTTCTTT.

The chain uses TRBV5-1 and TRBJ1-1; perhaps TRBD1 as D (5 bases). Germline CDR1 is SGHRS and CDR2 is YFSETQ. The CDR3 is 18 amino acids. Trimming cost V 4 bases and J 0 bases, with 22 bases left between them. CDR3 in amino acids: CASSQSPGVAGMNTEAFF. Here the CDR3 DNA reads TGCGCCAGCAGCCAGAGCCCGGGGGTCGCCGGAATGAACACTGAAGCTTTCTTT.

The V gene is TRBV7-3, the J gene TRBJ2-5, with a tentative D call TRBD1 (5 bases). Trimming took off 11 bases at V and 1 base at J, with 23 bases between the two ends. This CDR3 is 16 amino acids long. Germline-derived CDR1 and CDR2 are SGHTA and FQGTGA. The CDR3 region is CAGKPKVPRGQETQYF. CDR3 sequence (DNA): TGTGCCGGCAAACCGAAAGTCCCAAGGGGCCAAGAGACCCAGTACTTC.

CDR3 nucleotide sequence: TGCGCCAGCAGCCAAGATCAAGCCACTAGCGTATCCTACGAGCAGTACTTC. It codes for CASSQDQATSVSYEQYF. V gene TRBV4-1 combines with J gene TRBJ2-7; 7 nucleotides line up with TRBD2. The CDR3 runs to 17 residues. With 0 bases clipped from V and 1 base from J, the junction kept 9 bases outside the gene matches. Germline values: CDR1 MGHRA, CDR2 YSYEKL.

The CDR3 is CASKEGLNEKLFF. CDR3 nucleotides: TGTGCCAGCAAGGAGGGTCTTAATGAAAAACTGTTTTTT. V is TRBV6-5 and J is TRBJ1-4; D gene unclear. The CDR3 contains 13 residues. The V gene's germline CDR1 is MNHEY and CDR2 SVGAGI. V shed 7 bases and J shed 4 bases, with 10 bases lying between them.

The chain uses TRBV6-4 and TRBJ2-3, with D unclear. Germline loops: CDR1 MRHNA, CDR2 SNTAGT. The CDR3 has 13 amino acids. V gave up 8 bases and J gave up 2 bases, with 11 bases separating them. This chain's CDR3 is CASGLTYTDTQYF. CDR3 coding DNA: TGTGCCAGCGGGCTCACATACACAGATACGCAGTATTTT.